This T cell receptor (beta chain) emerged from a study of T cells in Graves' hyperthyroidism and ophthalmopathy. Overall study findings and caveats: Blood held most thyroid clonotypes expanded above 0.001 frequency. Ophthalmopathy was identified by the model a median about seven months ahead of onset.

Subjects aged 18 to 65 presented with newly diagnosed hyperthyroidism of less than 2 months' duration. Germline V lookup: CDR1 LGHDT, CDR2 YNNKEL (reference sequence). Between the trimmed V and J ends, which lost 1 base and 2 bases, there was a span of 8 bases. The CDR3 is 14 residues long. This clonotype was observed at least ten times. What it recognizes is unknown. It was RNA transcripts that yielded the amplified TCR beta CDR3 regions. HTBI primers were used for first-round RT-PCR of the TCR CDR3. MiXCR was run by TCRdb on the multiplex PCR reads, yielding one entry per CDR3 protein. Among 470,000 or so distinct CDR3 sequences listed, less than 25% were seen once.

V usage is TRBV3-1 and J usage is TRBJ2-5; TRBD2 might be the D (5 bases). The specimen was blood. The source is a man between 18 and 35 years old with Graves' hyperthyroidism. CDR3: CASSQATRQETQYF. The CDR3 DNA follows: TGTGCCAGCAGCCAAGCCACTAGACAAGAGACCCAGTACTTC.